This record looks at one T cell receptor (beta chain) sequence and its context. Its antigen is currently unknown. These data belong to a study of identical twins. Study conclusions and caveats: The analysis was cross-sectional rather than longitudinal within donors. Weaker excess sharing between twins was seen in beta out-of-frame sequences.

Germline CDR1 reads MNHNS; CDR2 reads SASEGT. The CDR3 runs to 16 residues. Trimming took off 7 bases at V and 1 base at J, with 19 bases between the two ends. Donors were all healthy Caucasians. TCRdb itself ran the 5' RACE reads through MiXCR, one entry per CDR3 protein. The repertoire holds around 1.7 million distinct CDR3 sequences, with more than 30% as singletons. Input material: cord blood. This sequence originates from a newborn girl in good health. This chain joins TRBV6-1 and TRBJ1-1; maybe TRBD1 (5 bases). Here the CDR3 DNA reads TGTGCCAGCAAATGGGGCCGCGGCGGGGGGAACACTGAAGCTTTCTTT. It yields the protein CASKWGRGGGNTEAFF.